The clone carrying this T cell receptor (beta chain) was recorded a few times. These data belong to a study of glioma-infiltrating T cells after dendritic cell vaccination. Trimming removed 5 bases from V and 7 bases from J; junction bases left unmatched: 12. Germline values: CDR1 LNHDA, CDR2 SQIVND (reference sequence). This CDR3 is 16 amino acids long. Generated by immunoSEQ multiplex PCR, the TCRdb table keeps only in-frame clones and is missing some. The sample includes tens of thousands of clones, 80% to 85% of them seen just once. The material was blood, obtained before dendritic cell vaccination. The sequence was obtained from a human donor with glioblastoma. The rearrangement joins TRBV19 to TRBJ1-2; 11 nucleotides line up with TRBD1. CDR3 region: CASSPTGQGARGGYTF. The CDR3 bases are TGTGCCAGTAGTCCTACAGGACAGGGGGCGAGGGGTGGCTACACCTTC.